These 3 T cell receptor beta chains were all obtained from the same sample, sequenced in a study of shared clonotypes between healthy human individuals. Profiled with immunoSEQ multiplex PCR; TCRdb holds only in-frame clones, not every one. The repertoire holds more than 2,000,000 clones, with 85% to 95% as singletons. Input material: naive CD4+ T cells from PBMCs. Subset of the sample: CD45RA+ positively selected. The receptors were gathered from a man in his late teens or twenties in good health. Some clones in this sample may be carry-over from other donors' samples.

With respect to this clone: Given a much more abundant clone one base away, this may be a read error. The V call is TRBV7-7, the J call TRBJ2-5; D is undetermined. This CDR3 contains 11 residues. Trimming stripped 3 bases from V and 1 base from J, with 0 bases between. The germline V gene encodes CDR1 SSHAT and CDR2 FNYEAQ (reference sequence). The CDR3 region has the DNA TGTGCCAGCAGCTTCCAAGAGACCCAGTACTTC. This gives the protein CASSFQETQYF.

V gene TRBV5-1 combines with J gene TRBJ2-7; D possibly corresponds to TRBD1 (6 bases). Trimming removed 0 bases from V and 5 bases from J, with 15 bases in between. CDR1 is SGHRS and CDR2 is YFSETQ in the germline V gene. This CDR3 spans 15 amino acids. As DNA, the CDR3 is TGCGCCAGCAGCTTGGGGCCAGAGGGGGTCAACGAGCAGTACTTC. It yields the protein CASSLGPEGVNEQYF.

The rearrangement joins TRBV7-3 to TRBJ2-2; the D is unclear. The V gene's germline CDR1 is SGHTA and CDR2 FQGTGA. V was pared by 4 bases and J by 6 bases, with 12 bases between. CDR3 length equals 14 residues. CDR3 in amino acids: CASSSMAVAGELFF. In nucleotides, the CDR3 is TGTGCCAGCAGCTCCATGGCGGTCGCCGGGGAGCTGTTTTTT.